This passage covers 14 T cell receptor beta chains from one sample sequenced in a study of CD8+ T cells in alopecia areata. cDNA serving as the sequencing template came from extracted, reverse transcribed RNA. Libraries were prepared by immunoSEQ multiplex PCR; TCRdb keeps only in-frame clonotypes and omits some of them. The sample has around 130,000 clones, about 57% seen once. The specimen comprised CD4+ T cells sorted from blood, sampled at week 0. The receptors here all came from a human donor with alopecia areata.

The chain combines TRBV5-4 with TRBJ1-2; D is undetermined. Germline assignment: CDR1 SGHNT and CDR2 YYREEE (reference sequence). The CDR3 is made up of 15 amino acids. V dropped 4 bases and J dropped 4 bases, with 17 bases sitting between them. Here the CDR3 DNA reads TGTGCCAGCAGCGACAACCGGGCCTCGACCTATGGCTACACCTTC. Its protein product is CASSDNRASTYGYTF.

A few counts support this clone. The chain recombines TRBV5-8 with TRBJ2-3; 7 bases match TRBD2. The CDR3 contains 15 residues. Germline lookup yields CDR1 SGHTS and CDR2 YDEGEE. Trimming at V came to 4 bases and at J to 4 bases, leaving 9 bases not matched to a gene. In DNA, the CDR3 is TGTGCCAGCAGCCGGGACTACCCTAGCCCAGATACGCAGTATTTT. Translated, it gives CASSRDYPSPDTQYF.

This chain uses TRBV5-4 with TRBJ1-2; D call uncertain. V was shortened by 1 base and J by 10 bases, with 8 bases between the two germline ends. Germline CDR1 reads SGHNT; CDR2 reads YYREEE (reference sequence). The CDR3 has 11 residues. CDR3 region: CASSLKENYTF. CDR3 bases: TGTGCCAGCAGCTTGAAGGAGAACTACACCTTC.

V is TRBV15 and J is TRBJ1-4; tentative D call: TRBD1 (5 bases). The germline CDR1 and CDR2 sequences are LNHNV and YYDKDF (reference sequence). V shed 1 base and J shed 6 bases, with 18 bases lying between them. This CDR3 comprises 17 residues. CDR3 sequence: CATSRGGVGRVDEKLFF. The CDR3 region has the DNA TGTGCCACCAGCAGAGGAGGAGTCGGCAGGGTTGATGAAAAACTGTTTTTT.

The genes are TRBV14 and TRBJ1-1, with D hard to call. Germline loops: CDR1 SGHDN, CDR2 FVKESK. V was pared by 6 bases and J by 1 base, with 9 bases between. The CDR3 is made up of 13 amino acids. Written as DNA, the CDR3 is TGTGCCAGCAGGCTTCGAGGGAACACTGAAGCTTTCTTT. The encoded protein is CASRLRGNTEAFF.

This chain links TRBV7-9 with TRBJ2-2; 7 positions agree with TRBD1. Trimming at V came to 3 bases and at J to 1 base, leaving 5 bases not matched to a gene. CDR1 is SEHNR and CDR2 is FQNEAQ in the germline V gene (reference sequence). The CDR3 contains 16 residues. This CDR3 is CASSFRAGGNTGELFF. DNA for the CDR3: TGTGCCAGCAGCTTCAGAGCAGGGGGGAACACCGGGGAGCTGTTTTTT.

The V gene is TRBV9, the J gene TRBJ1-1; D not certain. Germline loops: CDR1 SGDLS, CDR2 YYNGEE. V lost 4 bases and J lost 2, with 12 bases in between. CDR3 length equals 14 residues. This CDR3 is CASSKGWTNTEAFF. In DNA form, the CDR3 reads TGTGCCAGCAGCAAAGGGTGGACTAACACTGAAGCTTTCTTT.

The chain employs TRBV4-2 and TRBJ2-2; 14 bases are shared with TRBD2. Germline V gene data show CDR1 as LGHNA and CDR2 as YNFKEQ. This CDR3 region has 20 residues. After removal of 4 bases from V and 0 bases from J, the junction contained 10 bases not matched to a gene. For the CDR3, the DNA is TGTGCCAGCAGCCGGGCGGCAGGGACTAGCGGGGGAACGAACACCGGGGAGCTGTTTTTT. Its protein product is CASSRAAGTSGGTNTGELFF.

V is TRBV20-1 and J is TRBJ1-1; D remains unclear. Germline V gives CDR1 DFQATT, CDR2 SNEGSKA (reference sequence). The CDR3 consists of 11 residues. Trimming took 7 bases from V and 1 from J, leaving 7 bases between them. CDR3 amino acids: CSVWRNTEAFF. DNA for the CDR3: TGCAGTGTTTGGAGGAACACTGAAGCTTTCTTT.

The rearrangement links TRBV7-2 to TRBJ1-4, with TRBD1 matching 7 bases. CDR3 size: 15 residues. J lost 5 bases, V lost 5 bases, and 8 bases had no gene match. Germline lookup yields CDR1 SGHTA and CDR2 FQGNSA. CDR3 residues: CASSPRTGLNEKLFF. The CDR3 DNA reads TGTGCCAGCAGCCCACGGACAGGTCTCAATGAAAAACTGTTTTTT. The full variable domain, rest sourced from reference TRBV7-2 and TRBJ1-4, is GAGVSQSPSNKVTEKGKDVELRCDPISGHTALYWYRQSLGQGLEFLIYFQGNSAPDKSGLPSDRFSAERTGGSVSTLTIQRTQQEDSAVYLCASSPRTGLNEKLFFGSGTQLSVL.

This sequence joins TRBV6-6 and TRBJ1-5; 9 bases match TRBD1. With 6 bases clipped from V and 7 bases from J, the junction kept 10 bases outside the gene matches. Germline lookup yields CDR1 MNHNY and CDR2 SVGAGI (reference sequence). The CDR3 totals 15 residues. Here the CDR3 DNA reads TGTGCCAGCAGCATACAGGGGGCAAGGGACCAGCCCCAGCATTTT. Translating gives CASSIQGARDQPQHF.

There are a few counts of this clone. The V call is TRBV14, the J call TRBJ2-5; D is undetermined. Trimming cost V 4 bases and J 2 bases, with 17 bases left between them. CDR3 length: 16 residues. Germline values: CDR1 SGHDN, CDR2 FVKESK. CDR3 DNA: TGTGCCAGCAGCCTAATGACCCGGGCCCAACAAGAGACCCAGTACTTC. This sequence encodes CASSLMTRAQQETQYF.

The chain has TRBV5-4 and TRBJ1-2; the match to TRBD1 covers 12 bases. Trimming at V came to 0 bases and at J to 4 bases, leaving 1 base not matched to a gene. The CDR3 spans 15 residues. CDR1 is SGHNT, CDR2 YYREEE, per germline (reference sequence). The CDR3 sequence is CASSLAGQGAYGYTF. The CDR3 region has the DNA TGTGCCAGCAGCTTGGCGGGACAGGGGGCCTATGGCTACACCTTC.

The CDR3 reads CASSPGQGGYGYTF. The CDR3 DNA follows: TGTGCCAGCAGCCCTGGACAGGGGGGCTATGGCTACACCTTC. The chain couples TRBV5-6 to TRBJ1-2; 10 nucleotides line up with TRBD1. This CDR3 is built from 14 residues. V trimming: 4 bases; J trimming: 4 bases; junction bases outside the gene matches: 4. Germline loops: CDR1 SGHDT, CDR2 YYEEEE.